The sequence of this T cell receptor (beta chain) was determined in a study of a mutant IDH1 vaccine in newly diagnosed glioma. General study findings and limits: Seemingly, pseudoprogression had no relation to changes in the top peripheral T cell clonotypes.

V gave up 0 bases and J gave up 4 bases; unmatched junction bases: 4. CDR3 length equals 15 residues. Germline CDR1 and CDR2: SGHRS and YFSETQ. To note about this clone: The antigen is not known.

The table came from immunoSEQ multiplex PCR; TCRdb's copy has only in-frame clones and leaves some out. The table includes over 75,000 clones, roughly four fifths detected once. Time point of the sample: week 47, end of study. Topical imiquimod was applied with each vaccine dose, which held 300 ug of mutant IDH1 20-mer peptide. This specimen consisted of PBMCs, obtained from a glioma patient whose treatment included an IDH1 peptide vaccine. The receptor was isolated from a man in his forties or fifties with glioma. The rearrangement joins TRBV5-1 to TRBJ2-5, with 9 positions matching TRBD1. CDR3 loop: CASSLDGDRVETQYF. Here the CDR3 DNA reads TGCGCCAGCAGCTTGGATGGGGACAGGGTAGAGACCCAGTACTTC.